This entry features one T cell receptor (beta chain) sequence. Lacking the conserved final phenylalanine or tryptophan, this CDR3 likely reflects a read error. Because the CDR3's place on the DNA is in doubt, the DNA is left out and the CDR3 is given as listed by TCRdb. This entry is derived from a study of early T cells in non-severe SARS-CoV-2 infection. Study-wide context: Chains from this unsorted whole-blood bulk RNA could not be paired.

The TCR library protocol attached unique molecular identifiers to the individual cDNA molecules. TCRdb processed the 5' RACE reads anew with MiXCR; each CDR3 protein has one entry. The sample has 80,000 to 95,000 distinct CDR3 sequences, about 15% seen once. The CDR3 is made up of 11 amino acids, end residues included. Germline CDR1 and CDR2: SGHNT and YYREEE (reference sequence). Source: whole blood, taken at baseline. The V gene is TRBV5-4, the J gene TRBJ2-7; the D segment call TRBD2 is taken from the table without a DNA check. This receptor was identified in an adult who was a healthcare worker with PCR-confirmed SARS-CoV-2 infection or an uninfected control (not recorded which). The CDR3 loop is CASSAAGTTVL.